In its sample, the clone carrying this TCR beta chain was seen once. Its antigen is not known. This sample was taken from a study of radiotherapy plus CTLA-4 blockade in lung cancer. Study results and caveats: Once radiotherapy plus ipilimumab had been given, TCR clones derived from tumor expanded in blood.

Clones were read by immunoSEQ multiplex PCR, and TCRdb kept only the in-frame ones, dropping some. Counted here are roughly 75,000 clones, around 80% occurring once; the ten biggest clones make up approximately 0.73%. CDR3 length: 15 amino acids. The germline gives CDR1 LNHDA, CDR2 SQIVND (reference sequence). Trimming took off 6 bases at V and 6 bases at J, with 18 bases between the two ends. The source is a human donor with non-small cell lung cancer who had stable disease on radiotherapy plus ipilimumab. The starting material was peripheral blood, obtained from a patient treated with radiotherapy plus ipilimumab. The chain links TRBV19 to TRBJ1-5; TRBD1 is a possible D gene (6 bases). The DNA for the CDR3 is TGTGCCAGTAGCTTATTGGACGGGGGGCGTCAGCCCCAGCATTTT. Its protein is CASSLLDGGRQPQHF.